This T cell receptor (beta chain) was documented in a study of Graves' ophthalmopathy and Graves' hyperthyroidism. Study findings and constraints: For separating ophthalmopathy from stable hyperthyroidism, a 13-signature model gave under 90% sensitivity and 81.08% specificity. Also, most clonotypes expanded in the thyroid above 0.001 frequency appeared in blood.

CDR1 and CDR2 (germline): MNHNS, SASEGT. V was pared by 7 bases and J by 8 bases, with 14 bases between. The CDR3 consists of 12 residues. Ophthalmopathy-affected donors exhibited moderate-to-severe activity, CAS ≥3, NOSPECS ≥4, and duration under 3 months. Turning to this clonotype: The antigen remains unidentified.

RNA served as the template for amplifying TCR beta CDR3 regions. First-round RT-PCR relied on HTBI primers, and a second-round multiplex PCR came next. TCRdb re-called the multiplex PCR reads through MiXCR, storing one row per CDR3 protein. This repertoire shows under 350,000 distinct CDR3 sequences, roughly 16% found once; its top ten account for over 9%. The specimen sequenced was peripheral blood. This chain connects TRBV6-1 to TRBJ1-1; D is perhaps TRBD1 (6 bases). The TCR sequence derives from an adult man with Graves' ophthalmopathy. CDR3 DNA sequence: TGTGCCAGCACCAAATGGGGGGCGGAAGCTTTCTTT. Translated: CASTKWGAEAFF.